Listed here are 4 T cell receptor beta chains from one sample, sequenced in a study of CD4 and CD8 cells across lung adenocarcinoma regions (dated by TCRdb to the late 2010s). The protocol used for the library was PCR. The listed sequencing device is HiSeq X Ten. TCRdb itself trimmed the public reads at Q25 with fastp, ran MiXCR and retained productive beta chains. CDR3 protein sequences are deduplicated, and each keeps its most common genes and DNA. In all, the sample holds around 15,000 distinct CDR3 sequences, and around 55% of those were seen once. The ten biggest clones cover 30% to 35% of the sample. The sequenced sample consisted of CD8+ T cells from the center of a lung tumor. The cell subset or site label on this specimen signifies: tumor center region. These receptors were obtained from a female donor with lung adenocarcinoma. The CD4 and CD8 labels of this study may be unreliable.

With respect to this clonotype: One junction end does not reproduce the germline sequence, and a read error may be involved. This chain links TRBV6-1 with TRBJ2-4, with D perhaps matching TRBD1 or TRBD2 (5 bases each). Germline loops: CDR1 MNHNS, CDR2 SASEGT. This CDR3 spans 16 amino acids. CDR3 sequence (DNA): TGTGCCAGCAGTGCTACGGGGCAGCGAACCACAGACATTCAGTATTTC. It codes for CASSATGQRTTDIQYF.

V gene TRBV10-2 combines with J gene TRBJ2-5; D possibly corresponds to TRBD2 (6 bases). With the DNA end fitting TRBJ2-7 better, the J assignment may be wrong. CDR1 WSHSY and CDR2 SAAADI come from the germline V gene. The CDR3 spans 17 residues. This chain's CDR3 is CASSDSGVDYSYDEQYF. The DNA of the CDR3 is TGCGCCAGCAGTGATTCGGGAGTCGACTATTCCTACGACGAGCAGTACTTC.

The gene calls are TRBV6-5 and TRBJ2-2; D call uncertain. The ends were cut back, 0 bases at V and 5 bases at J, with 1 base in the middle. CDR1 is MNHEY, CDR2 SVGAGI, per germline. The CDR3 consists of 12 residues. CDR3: CASSYSTGELFF. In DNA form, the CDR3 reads TGTGCCAGCAGTTACTCGACCGGGGAGCTGTTTTTT.

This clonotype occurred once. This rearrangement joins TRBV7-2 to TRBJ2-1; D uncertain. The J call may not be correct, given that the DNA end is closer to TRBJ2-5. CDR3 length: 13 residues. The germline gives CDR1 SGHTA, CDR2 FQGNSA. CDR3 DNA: TGTGCCAGCAGCTTAATGGCCCAAGAGACCCAGTACTTC. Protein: CASSLMAQETQYF.